This T cell receptor (beta chain) came from a study of T cells in Graves' hyperthyroidism and ophthalmopathy. Study summary: Sampling of peripheral blood happened at initial diagnosis, prior to any treatment. Study-wide results and limits: Most thyroid clonotypes expanded above 0.001 appeared in blood too.

Diagnosing involved the use of clinical symptoms, serum thyroxine and TRAb, thyroid ultrasound and orbital computed tomography. This clonotype was observed a handful of times. Antigen specificity is unknown. Amplification yielded TCR beta CDR3 regions, with RNA transcripts as the source. With the HTBI primer set, the TCR CDR3 went through a first round of RT-PCR. TCRdb independently ran MiXCR on the multiplex PCR reads; one entry per CDR3 protein. The sample records about 400,000 distinct CDR3 sequences, over 13% being singletons. The ends were cut back, 7 bases at V and 8 bases at J, with 14 bases in the middle. Germline CDR1 reads LGHNA; CDR2 reads YNFKEQ. This CDR3 is 12 amino acids long.

The chain recombines TRBV4-2 with TRBJ1-1, with D maybe TRBD1 (6 bases). The sequence derives from a man in his forties or fifties with Graves' ophthalmopathy. Sequencing input: blood. The CDR3 DNA follows: TGTGCCAGCACCACAGGGACTCGCGAAGCTTTCTTT. It codes for CASTTGTREAFF.